Following are 2 T cell receptor beta chains from one sample sequenced in a study of blood T cell repertoires in COVID-19. Profiled with immunoSEQ multiplex PCR; TCRdb holds only in-frame clones, not every one. The sample comprises approximately 240,000 clones, 75% to 90% of which are singletons, and about 3.5% rests with the top ten. Specimen: PBMCs or T cells enriched from blood (not recorded which). The receptor source for this set is a woman between 18 and 29 years old in a cohort exposed to, infected with or recovered from COVID-19 (not recorded which).

There are many counts of this clone. The rearrangement uses TRBV5-1 and TRBJ1-1; D may be TRBD1 (5 bases). Germline V gene lookup returns CDR1 SGHRS and CDR2 YFSETQ. The ends were cut back, 4 bases at V and 1 base at J, with 14 bases in the middle. CDR3 size: 15 residues. The DNA for the CDR3 is TGCGCCAGCAGCACCCGGACAAACGCGAACACTGAAGCTTTCTTT. Translated, it gives CASSTRTNANTEAFF.

The CDR3 spells CASSVGNTEAFF. Here the CDR3 DNA reads TGTGCCAGCAGTGTCGGGAACACTGAAGCTTTCTTT. J is TRBJ1-1 and V is TRBV2; D is unclear. V lost 4 bases and J 1 base, leaving 4 bases between the germline ends. Germline V gene data show CDR1 as SNHLY and CDR2 as FYNNEI. The CDR3 has 12 amino acids.